This TCR beta chain was retrieved from a study of T cell responses to AZD1222 COVID-19 vaccine. Only one count was recorded for this clone. Its specificity is not known. Germline is not matched at one junction end, which may reflect a read error. Study observations and caveats: The sample set comprised mostly white British donors with more females, and clonal diversity was possibly underestimated. At study baseline, merely a handful of AZD1222 recipients were seropositive. All repertoire sampling was performed exclusively after the peak T cell response.

Sequenced by immunoSEQ multiplex PCR; TCRdb stores in-frame clones only, minus some. Here the sample spans about 140,000 clones, 92% being singletons. CDR3 length: 15 amino acids. Germline-derived CDR1 and CDR2 are LNHDA and SQIVND (reference sequence). The chain joins TRBV19 to TRBJ1-1; D unresolved. This clonotype originated in an adult who received the AZD1222 COVID-19 vaccine. The source was peripheral blood, collected 28 days after the second AZD1222 dose. In DNA form, the CDR3 reads TGTGCCAGCAGTATGCGCAGGACGGAGGGCACTGAAGCTTTCTTT. Its protein is CASSMRRTEGTEAFF.